Each of the 26 T cell receptor beta chains below was sequenced from the same sample in a study of T cell repertoires in cytomegalovirus infection (dated by TCRdb to the late 2010s). The meaning of the sample's treatment or condition label: in vitro stimulation with specific CMV peptide epitopes to enrich CMV-specific T cells. TCRdb records Illumina HiSeq 1500 as the sequencer. TCRdb applied fastp at Q25 and MiXCR to the public reads, then kept only in-frame beta chains. All rows with the same CDR3 protein become a single entry with the most common DNA and genes. This sample lists a few hundred thousand distinct CDR3 sequences; over 35% were detected once. About 46% of the sample is taken by the ten largest. Their antigens remain unidentified. The sequences come from cultured PBMCs, collected from culture after CMV antigen stimulation. These receptors all come from a human donor in good health (CMV status not recorded). Some clones in this sample may be carry-over from other donors' samples.

This clonotype was picked up many times. The gene calls are TRBV7-2 and TRBJ1-6, with D possibly matching TRBD1 (6 bases). This CDR3 has 15 amino acids. In germline, CDR1 is SGHTA, CDR2 FQGNSA. The ends were cut back, 5 bases at V and 5 bases at J, with 13 bases in the middle. CDR3: CASSTGTSDNSPLHF. CDR3 in DNA: TGTGCCAGCAGCACAGGGACGTCTGATAATTCACCCCTCCACTTT.

This rearrangement joins TRBV7-6 to TRBJ2-7; D is possibly TRBD2 (7 bases). The CDR3 loop spans 14 amino acids. Germline values: CDR1 SGHVS, CDR2 FNYEAQ. Deletions cut 5 bases from V and 6 bases from J, with 17 bases between. The CDR3 nucleotides read TGTGCCAGCAGCCCAACCGGGCGGGGGCGCGAGCAGTACTTC. It translates to CASSPTGRGREQYF.

The genes are TRBV20-1 and TRBJ1-1, with D hard to call. With 6 bases removed from V and 7 bases from J, the gap between germline ends came to 18 bases. Germline V gene lookup returns CDR1 DFQATT and CDR2 SNEGSKA (reference sequence). The length of the CDR3 is 13 residues. CDR3 protein: CSAKSTETYEAFF. CDR3 nucleotides: TGCAGTGCCAAAAGCACAGAAACTTATGAAGCTTTCTTT.

The chain joins TRBV5-5 to TRBJ2-1, with D possibly matching TRBD2 (6 bases). Germline lookup yields CDR1 SGHKS and CDR2 YYEKEE (reference sequence). V was cut by 3 bases and J by 4 bases, with 14 bases left in between. This CDR3 is 15 amino acids long. The CDR3 region has the DNA TGTGCCAGCAGCTCCGGGGACTGGAATTACAATGAGCAGTTCTTC. Protein: CASSSGDWNYNEQFF.

The chain joins TRBV10-2 to TRBJ2-5; D not resolved. Germline values: CDR1 WSHSY, CDR2 SAAADI. This CDR3 is built from 13 residues. With 6 bases removed from V and 5 bases from J, the gap between germline ends came to 13 bases. The CDR3 protein is CASSGDTYETQYF. The CDR3 region has the DNA TGCGCCAGCAGCGGCGATACTTATGAGACCCAGTACTTC.

This clonotype occurred a few times. The V call is TRBV5-4, the J call TRBJ2-5, with D unresolved. Per germline, CDR1 SGHNT and CDR2 YYREEE (reference sequence). This CDR3 region has 14 residues. Trimming shortened V by 4 bases and J by 2 bases, and 12 bases separated the two germline ends. The CDR3 spells CASSNLWSQETQYF. The CDR3, as DNA: TGTGCCAGCAGCAACTTATGGTCACAAGAGACCCAGTACTTC.

This clonotype was seen once. V usage is TRBV19 and J usage is TRBJ2-3, with D perhaps matching TRBD1 (6 bases). This CDR3 is built from 17 residues. V dropped 4 bases and J dropped 1 base, with 18 bases sitting between them. CDR1 LNHDA and CDR2 SQIVND come from the germline V gene (reference sequence). The CDR3 sequence is CASSTETGTFGTDTQYF. CDR3 sequence (DNA): TGTGCCAGTAGTACGGAGACAGGTACATTCGGCACAGATACGCAGTATTTT. Complete variable domain (other parts from reference TRBV19 and TRBJ2-3): DGGITQSPKYLFRKEGQNVTLSCEQNLNHDAMYWYRQDPGQGLRLIYYSQIVNDFQKGDIAEGYSVSREKKESFPLTVTSAQKNPTAFYLCASSTETGTFGTDTQYFGPGTRLTVL.

This sequence joins TRBV5-5 and TRBJ2-3; TRBD1 is a possible D gene (6 bases). Germline assignment: CDR1 SGHKS and CDR2 YYEKEE (reference sequence). CDR3 length equals 13 residues. V lost 2 bases and J 5 bases, leaving 9 bases between the germline ends. The CDR3 sequence is CASSLPGEDTQYF. For the CDR3, the DNA is TGTGCCAGCAGCTTACCAGGGGAAGATACGCAGTATTTT.

The chain recombines TRBV6-1 with TRBJ2-5; 11 bases match TRBD2. CDR1 is MNHNS, CDR2 SASEGT, per germline. This CDR3 has 16 residues. Trimming at V came to 1 base and at J to 1 base, leaving 2 bases not matched to a gene. CDR3 sequence reads: CASSEGLAGLQETQYF. In DNA form, the CDR3 reads TGTGCCAGCAGTGAAGGACTAGCGGGGCTCCAAGAGACCCAGTACTTC.

The genes are TRBV6-2 or TRBV6-3 and TRBJ1-1, with TRBD1 identical over 7 bases. This CDR3 has 14 amino acids. Germline lookup yields CDR1 MNHEY and CDR2 SVGEGT. Germline trimming cut 6 bases from V and 3 bases from J; bases unmatched to any gene: 7. This CDR3 reads CASSPGGLDTEAFF. For the CDR3, the DNA is TGTGCCAGCAGCCCAGGGGGACTGGACACTGAAGCTTTCTTT.

This chain connects TRBV7-2 to TRBJ1-2; tentative D call: TRBD1 (5 bases). In germline, CDR1 is SGHTA, CDR2 FQGNSA. The CDR3 is 13 residues long. Trimming took 5 bases from V and 7 from J, leaving 14 bases between them. CDR3 DNA sequence: TGTGCCAGCAGCGAGGACTCGGGGGGTGGCTACACCTTC. Protein product: CASSEDSGGGYTF.

The gene calls are TRBV20-1 and TRBJ2-1; 8 bases are shared with TRBD1. Germline V lookup: CDR1 DFQATT, CDR2 SNEGSKA (reference sequence). The ends lost 4 bases at V and 5 bases at J; junction bases unmatched: 4. CDR3 length: 13 residues. This CDR3 is CSAKRDRNNEQFF. As DNA, the CDR3 is TGCAGTGCTAAAAGGGACAGGAACAATGAGCAGTTCTTC.

The chain recombines TRBV28 with TRBJ1-1; D may be TRBD1 (5 bases). Trimming cost V 4 bases and J 0 bases, with 12 bases left between them. This CDR3 spans 15 amino acids. Germline V gene data show CDR1 as MDHEN and CDR2 as SYDVKM. The CDR3 DNA reads as TGTGCCAGCAGTTCTGGGGACTTCATGAACACTGAAGCTTTCTTT. Translation: CASSSGDFMNTEAFF.

This clonotype has just a few counts. CDR3 residues: CASSWTGRRSSYEQYF. CDR3 bases: TGTGCCAGCAGCTGGACCGGGCGCAGGAGCTCCTACGAGCAGTACTTC. The V gene is TRBV11-1, the J gene TRBJ2-7; D remains unclear. Germline V gene lookup returns CDR1 SGHAT and CDR2 FQDESV (reference sequence). The CDR3 is 16 residues long. The V and J ends lost 4 bases and 0 bases respectively, with 16 bases between them. Complete variable domain (other parts from reference TRBV11-1 and TRBJ2-7): EAEVAQSPRYKITEKSQAVAFWCDPISGHATLYWYRQILGQGPELLVQFQDESVVDDSQLPKDRFSAERLKGVDSTLKIQPAELGDSAMYLCASSWTGRRSSYEQYFGPGTRLTVT.

CDR3 bases: TGTGCCAGCAGCGCCGGGACAGTCTACAATGGCTACACCTTC. This codes for CASSAGTVYNGYTF. The chain joins TRBV5-6 to TRBJ1-2, with 7 bases matching TRBD1. The CDR3 runs 14 residues. CDR1 and CDR2 (germline): SGHDT, YYEEEE. The ends lost 4 bases at V and 6 bases at J; junction bases unmatched: 9. The full variable domain, completed using reference TRBV5-6 and TRBJ1-2, is DAGVTQSPTHLIKTRGQQVTLRCSPKSGHDTVSWYQQALGQGPQFIFQYYEEEERQRGNFPDRFSGHQFPNYSSELNVNALLLGDSALYLCASSAGTVYNGYTFGSGTRLTVV.

This clonotype was counted many times. The genes are TRBV7-8 and TRBJ1-6; a possible D gene is TRBD1 (6 bases). The CDR3 loop spans 14 amino acids. From germline, CDR1 is SGHVS and CDR2 FQNEAQ. V gave up 3 bases and J gave up 10 bases, with 13 bases separating them. The CDR3 is CASSFTGRESPLHF. The CDR3 DNA reads TGTGCCAGCAGCTTCACAGGGCGGGAATCACCCCTCCACTTT.

The chain joins TRBV7-8 to TRBJ2-2, with TRBD1 matching over 9 bases. The ends lost 5 bases at V and 6 bases at J; junction bases unmatched: 10. Germline CDR1 SGHVS, CDR2 FQNEAQ. The CDR3 totals 16 residues. CDR3 DNA sequence: TGTGCCAGCAGCGGTGGAGGACAGGGGAGCGCCGGGGAGCTGTTTTTT. This codes for CASSGGGQGSAGELFF.

This clonotype was found many times. This chain uses TRBV7-2 with TRBJ2-7; 7 positions agree with TRBD1. With 5 bases clipped from V and 4 bases from J, the junction kept 11 bases outside the gene matches. CDR1 SGHTA and CDR2 FQGNSA come from the germline V gene. The CDR3 is made up of 15 amino acids. CDR3 coding DNA: TGTGCCAGCAGCCGAACTTCCGGGACAGAGTACGAGCAGTACTTC. Protein product: CASSRTSGTEYEQYF.

The chain is built from TRBV7-9 and TRBJ2-7; D is undetermined. Trimming cost V 1 base and J 3 bases, with 7 bases left between them. The CDR3 contains 13 residues. The V gene's germline CDR1 is SEHNR and CDR2 FQNEAQ (reference sequence). The CDR3 is CASSLGDIYEQYF. Written as DNA, the CDR3 is TGTGCCAGCAGCTTAGGGGATATCTACGAGCAGTACTTC.

The chain uses TRBV7-9 and TRBJ1-2; D possibly corresponds to TRBD1 (5 bases). Trimming took 10 bases from V and 4 from J, leaving 13 bases between them. CDR1 SEHNR and CDR2 FQNEAQ come from the germline V gene (reference sequence). The CDR3 is 12 residues long. The CDR3 DNA is TGTGCCATAAGAAGGGGTCCCTATGGCTACACCTTC. Protein sequence: CAIRRGPYGYTF.

The chain employs TRBV7-2 and TRBJ2-4, with D unresolved. The CDR3 sequence is 17 residues long. The germline V and J ends were trimmed by 1 base and 1 base, with 14 bases remaining between them. Germline CDR1 and CDR2: SGHTA and FQGNSA. DNA for the CDR3: TGTGCCAGCAGCTTAGGGATTGGAAATATGGCCAAAAACATTCAGTACTTC. Translated, it gives CASSLGIGNMAKNIQYF.

This clonotype has at least ten counts. The chain joins TRBV7-2 to TRBJ2-7; a possible D gene is TRBD2 (5 bases). Trimming took off 5 bases at V and 2 bases at J, with 16 bases between the two ends. The CDR3 length is 15 residues. CDR1 and CDR2 from the germline V gene are SGHTA and FQGNSA. The CDR3: CASSLLSGRAYEQYF. CDR3 DNA: TGTGCCAGCAGCCTCCTGTCGGGGAGAGCCTACGAGCAGTACTTC.

The chain links TRBV18 to TRBJ2-6; D gene uncertain. CDR3 size: 11 residues. V lost 3 bases, J lost 8 bases, and 2 bases lay in between. Germline CDR1 is KGHSH and CDR2 is LQKENI. CDR3 in amino acids: CASSPTNVLTF. DNA for the CDR3: TGTGCCAGCTCACCCACCAACGTCCTGACTTTC. Drawing the rest from reference TRBV18 and TRBJ2-6, the complete variable domain is NAGVMQNPRHLVRRRGQEARLRCSPMKGHSHVYWYRQLPEEGLKFMVYLQKENIIDESGMPKERFSAEFPKEGPSILRIQQVVRGDSAAYFCASSPTNVLTFGAGSRLTVL.

The chain combines TRBV15 with TRBJ1-2; D gene ambiguous. Germline V gene lookup returns CDR1 LNHNV and CDR2 YYDKDF (reference sequence). This CDR3 is 16 amino acids long. V lost 0 bases, J lost 4 bases, and 15 bases lay in between. The CDR3 region has the DNA TGTGCCACCAGCAGAGATAGGACGGTGGGAGGCTATGGCTACACCTTC. It is translated as CATSRDRTVGGYGYTF. The complete variable domain, with remaining parts taken from reference TRBV15 and TRBJ1-2, reads DAMVIQNPRYQVTQFGKPVTLSCSQTLNHNVMYWYQQKSSQAPKLLFHYYDKDFNNEADTPDNFQSRRPNTSFCFLDIRSPGLGDTAMYLCATSRDRTVGGYGYTFGSGTRLTVV.

This clonotype was seen a few times. The chain combines TRBV7-2 with TRBJ2-1, with TRBD2 identical over 7 bases. CDR3 length: 15 amino acids. CDR1 is SGHTA, CDR2 FQGNSA, per germline. With 6 bases clipped from V and 0 bases from J, the junction kept 5 bases outside the gene matches. The CDR3 DNA reads TGTGCCAGCAGAAAACGCGGGAGCTCCTACAATGAGCAGTTCTTC. The encoded protein is CASRKRGSSYNEQFF.

This clonotype was counted a few times. The chain carries TRBV4-2 and TRBJ2-4; D ambiguous. From germline, CDR1 is LGHNA and CDR2 YNFKEQ. V shed 0 bases and J shed 7 bases, with 13 bases lying between them. This CDR3 is built from 15 residues. CDR3 nucleotides: TGTGCCAGCAGCCAAGAAGGAAGACCCCGGAACATTCAGTACTTC. This sequence encodes CASSQEGRPRNIQYF.